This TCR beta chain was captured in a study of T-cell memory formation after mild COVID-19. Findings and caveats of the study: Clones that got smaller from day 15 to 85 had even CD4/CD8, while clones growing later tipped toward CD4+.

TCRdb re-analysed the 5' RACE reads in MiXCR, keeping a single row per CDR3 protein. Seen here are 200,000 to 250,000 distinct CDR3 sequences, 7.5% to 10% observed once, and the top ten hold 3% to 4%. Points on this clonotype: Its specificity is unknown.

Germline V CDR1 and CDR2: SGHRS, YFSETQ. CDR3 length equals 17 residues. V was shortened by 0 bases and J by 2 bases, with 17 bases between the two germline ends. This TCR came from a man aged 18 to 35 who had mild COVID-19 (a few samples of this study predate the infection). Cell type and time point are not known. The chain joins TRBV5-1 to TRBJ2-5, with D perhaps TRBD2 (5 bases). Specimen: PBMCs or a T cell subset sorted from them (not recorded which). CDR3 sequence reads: CASSLGGGGGSQETQYF. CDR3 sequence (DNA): TGCGCCAGCAGCTTGGGAGGTGGCGGAGGTTCTCAAGAGACCCAGTACTTC. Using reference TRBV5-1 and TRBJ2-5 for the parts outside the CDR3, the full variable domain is KAGVTQTPRYLIKTRGQQVTLSCSPISGHRSVSWYQQTPGQGLQFLFEYFSETQRNKGNFPGRFSGRQFSNSRSEMNVSTLELGDSALYLCASSLGGGGGSQETQYFGPGTRLLVL.